This entry lists 28 T cell receptor beta chains sequenced from one sample in a study of identifying expanded T cells in peripheral blood. Using immunoSEQ multiplex PCR, the repertoire was profiled, and TCRdb retains in-frame clones only, with some absent. The sample shows some 78,000 clones, about four fifths of them seen only once. The sequenced sample was blood. Source of these receptors: a person between 18 and 70 years old in good health.

The chain couples TRBV28 to TRBJ2-6; D is undetermined. Germline lookup yields CDR1 MDHEN and CDR2 SYDVKM. The ends were cut back, 6 bases at V and 0 bases at J, with 6 bases in the middle. The CDR3 extends over 14 amino acids. DNA of the CDR3: TGTGCCAGCAGCCAATACTCTGGGGCCAACGTCCTGACTTTC. Protein: CASSQYSGANVLTF.

The chain joins TRBV7-8 to TRBJ1-1; D gene ambiguous. Germline lookup yields CDR1 SGHVS and CDR2 FQNEAQ. The CDR3 has 12 residues. With 5 bases removed from V and 6 bases from J, the gap between germline ends came to 10 bases. For the CDR3, the DNA is TGTGCCAGCAGCCAGGTGTTGGCTGAAGCTTTCTTT. As protein: CASSQVLAEAFF.

This chain uses TRBV19 with TRBJ2-2; D is uncertain. V was cut by 4 bases and J by 1 base, with 10 bases left in between. The CDR3 sequence is 15 residues long. Per the germline V gene, CDR1 is LNHDA and CDR2 is SQIVND (reference sequence). In DNA, the CDR3 is TGTGCCAGTAGTACAGGCTCCTTGAACACCGGGGAGCTGTTTTTT. The encoded protein is CASSTGSLNTGELFF.

This sequence joins TRBV19 and TRBJ1-5; D might be TRBD1 (5 bases). Deletions cut 4 bases from V and 0 bases from J, with 25 bases between. This CDR3 contains 20 residues. Germline assignment: CDR1 LNHDA and CDR2 SQIVND (reference sequence). The CDR3 DNA follows: TGTGCCAGTAGTACCCAATCCGGGACCCAGGGTATGTATAGCAATCAGCCCCAGCATTTT. Amino acids: CASSTQSGTQGMYSNQPQHF.

This sequence joins TRBV9 and TRBJ2-7; no definite D call. The CDR3 loop spans 15 amino acids. Trimming took 0 bases from V and 2 from J, leaving 12 bases between them. The germline gives CDR1 SGDLS, CDR2 YYNGEE. The CDR3 region has the DNA TGTGCCAGCAGCGTAGACCAGGATCCCACCTACGAGCAGTACTTC. It is translated as CASSVDQDPTYEQYF.

The CDR3 loop is CASTTTGEGYGYTF. CDR3 nucleotides: TGTGCCAGCACCACGACAGGAGAGGGCTATGGCTACACCTTC. This chain uses TRBV7-2 with TRBJ1-2, with D perhaps TRBD1 (6 bases). CDR1 SGHTA and CDR2 FQGNSA come from the germline V gene. Trimming took 7 bases from V and 4 from J, leaving 16 bases between them. This CDR3 spans 14 amino acids.

V gene TRBV5-1 combines with J gene TRBJ1-1; 9 positions agree with TRBD1. The CDR3 is made up of 16 amino acids. From germline, CDR1 is SGHRS and CDR2 YFSETQ. Losses at the gene ends were 3 bases for V and 1 base for J; bases not matched to a gene: 7. CDR3 amino acids: CASSSPGGQGNTEAFF. Written as DNA, the CDR3 is TGCGCCAGCAGCTCCCCGGGGGGACAGGGGAACACTGAAGCTTTCTTT.

The rearrangement joins TRBV7-2 to TRBJ2-7; 7 bases map to TRBD1. CDR3 length: 14 residues. Unmatched junction bases numbered 6, after V lost 4 bases and J lost 3 bases. Germline V gene lookup returns CDR1 SGHTA and CDR2 FQGNSA. The CDR3 loop is CASSSPGQSYEQYF. The CDR3, as DNA: TGTGCCAGCAGCTCGCCGGGACAGAGCTACGAGCAGTACTTC. Looking up the rest from reference TRBV7-2 and TRBJ2-7 gives the full variable domain: GAGVSQSPSNKVTEKGKDVELRCDPISGHTALYWYRQSLGQGLEFLIYFQGNSAPDKSGLPSDRFSAERTGGSVSTLTIQRTQQEDSAVYLCASSSPGQSYEQYFGPGTRLTVT.

The rearrangement links TRBV9 to TRBJ2-3; a possible D gene is TRBD2 (6 bases). Germline CDR1 and CDR2: SGDLS and YYNGEE. V lost 3 bases and J lost 1, with 15 bases in between. The CDR3 spans 16 residues. Here the CDR3 reads CASSAPDWEGTDTQYF. The CDR3, as DNA: TGTGCCAGCAGCGCACCTGATTGGGAGGGCACAGATACGCAGTATTTT.

The V and J genes are TRBV2 and TRBJ2-5; TRBD2 might be the D (6 bases). This CDR3 contains 13 residues. Trimming stripped 8 bases from V and 5 bases from J, with 15 bases between. Germline-derived CDR1 and CDR2 are SNHLY and FYNNEI. The CDR3 region is CASHLEGPETQYF. The CDR3 DNA sequence: TGTGCCAGCCATCTGGAGGGGCCGGAGACCCAGTACTTC.

This clone was seen more than once but under ten times. The J gene is TRBJ2-5, the V gene TRBV11-1; tentative D call: TRBD1 (6 bases). Trimming cost V 5 bases and J 2 bases, with 9 bases left between them. Germline-derived CDR1 and CDR2 are SGHAT and FQDESV (reference sequence). This CDR3 spans 13 amino acids. The CDR3 bases are TGTGCCAGCAGCCGCGGACAGCAAGAGACCCAGTACTTC. Protein: CASSRGQQETQYF.

This chain links TRBV27 with TRBJ1-2; D gene unclear. Trimming cost V 5 bases and J 8 bases, with 18 bases left between them. Germline CDR1 is MNHEY and CDR2 is SMNVEV (reference sequence). CDR3 size: 14 residues. The CDR3 DNA reads TGTGCCAGCAGTGGAAGAGAGATCGGATGGGGCTACACCTTC. As protein: CASSGREIGWGYTF.

The table lists this clone with a few counts. The V call is TRBV10-3, the J call TRBJ1-2; D is perhaps TRBD1 (5 bases). The V gene's germline CDR1 is ENHRY and CDR2 SYGVKD. CDR3 length: 13 residues. The V and J ends lost 0 bases and 3 bases respectively, with 5 bases between them. CDR3 DNA: TGTGCCATCAGTGAGTCGGGGGACTATGGCTACACCTTC. It is translated as CAISESGDYGYTF.

The chain links TRBV7-9 to TRBJ1-1; 8 bases line up with TRBD1. CDR1 and CDR2 from the germline V gene are SEHNR and FQNEAQ (reference sequence). Trimming removed 8 bases from V and 3 bases from J; junction bases left unmatched: 8. The CDR3 totals 14 residues. CDR3 in DNA: TGTGCCAGCGCCAAGACAGGGGCGGACACTGAAGCTTTCTTT. Its translation is CASAKTGADTEAFF. The full variable domain, in which reference TRBV7-9 and TRBJ1-1 provide the parts outside the CDR3, is DTGVSQNPRHKITKRGQNVTFRCDPISEHNRLYWYRQTLGQGPEFLTYFQNEAQLEKSRLLSDRFSAERPKGSFSTLEIQRTEQGDSAMYLCASAKTGADTEAFFGQGTRLTVV.

This clone turned up a few times. The chain combines TRBV6-5 with TRBJ2-6; D could derive from TRBD1 or TRBD2 (5 bases each). Germline V gives CDR1 MNHEY, CDR2 SVGAGI. The CDR3 runs 14 residues. V was cut by 7 bases and J by 4 bases, with 11 bases left in between. CDR3 loop: CASNRDEGANVLTF. The CDR3, as DNA: TGTGCCAGCAACCGGGACGAGGGGGCCAACGTCCTGACTTTC.

V usage is TRBV4-2 and J usage is TRBJ1-4; D is perhaps TRBD1 (5 bases). Germline V gives CDR1 LGHNA, CDR2 YNFKEQ. V lost 0 bases, J lost 8 bases, and 13 bases lay in between. The CDR3 runs 15 residues. CDR3 in DNA: TGTGCCAGCAGCCAAGAGGCCGGGGGAGGGGAAAAACTGTTTTTT. Residues: CASSQEAGGGEKLFF.

The chain is built from TRBV5-1 and TRBJ2-2; tentatively, D is TRBD1 (5 bases). The CDR3 has 15 amino acids. V shed 3 bases and J shed 6 bases, with 15 bases lying between them. Germline V CDR1 and CDR2: SGHRS, YFSETQ. CDR3 protein: CASSSLRQGSGELFF. For the CDR3, the DNA is TGCGCCAGCAGCTCGCTACGCCAGGGTTCCGGGGAGCTGTTTTTT.

The chain recombines TRBV15 with TRBJ1-5; D is unresolved. The CDR3 is 13 amino acids. CDR1 is LNHNV and CDR2 is YYDKDF in the germline V gene (reference sequence). V lost 7 bases, J lost 5 bases, and 12 bases lay in between. In DNA, the CDR3 is TGTGCCACCACGCGCGGGCTTGATCAGCCCCAGCATTTT. Amino acid sequence: CATTRGLDQPQHF.

Here the CDR3 DNA reads TGTGCCACCAGCACCGGCCTTAGCACAGATACGCAGTATTTT. Residues: CATSTGLSTDTQYF. The rearrangement uses TRBV15 and TRBJ2-3; D remains unclear. Deletions cut 4 bases from V and 0 bases from J, with 8 bases between. The length of the CDR3 is 14 residues. Germline assignment: CDR1 LNHNV and CDR2 YYDKDF (reference sequence).

The chain couples TRBV27 to TRBJ2-7; 7 bases map to TRBD1. Per the germline V gene, CDR1 is MNHEY and CDR2 is SMNVEV (reference sequence). This CDR3 is 16 amino acids long. Trimming removed 9 bases from V and 0 bases from J; junction bases left unmatched: 14. The CDR3 bases are TGTGCCAGTAAACAATTCCCGGGACAGTACTCCTACGAGCAGTACTTC. It specifies CASKQFPGQYSYEQYF.

This chain uses TRBV7-9 with TRBJ2-7; 12 nucleotides line up with TRBD2. Germline V gives CDR1 SEHNR, CDR2 FQNEAQ (reference sequence). J was trimmed by 0 bases and V by 5 bases; bases with no gene match: 11. The length of the CDR3 is 18 residues. The CDR3 protein is CASSPGGLAGSSSYEQYF. In DNA, the CDR3 is TGTGCCAGCAGCCCGGGGGGACTAGCGGGCTCGAGCTCCTACGAGCAGTACTTC.

This clone showed up just a few times. This chain joins TRBV30 and TRBJ1-1; 7 nucleotides agree with TRBD1. Looked up from germline, CDR1 is GTSNPN and CDR2 is SVGIG (reference sequence). V was clipped by 3 bases and J by 6 bases; unmatched bases: 10. This CDR3 comprises 14 residues. CDR3 in DNA: TGTGCCTGGAGAAATACACAGGGGATTCCTGAAGCTTTCTTT. This codes for CAWRNTQGIPEAFF.

J is TRBJ2-2 and V is TRBV5-6, with TRBD2 identical over 14 bases. The germline V gene has CDR1 SGHDT and CDR2 YYEEEE. V shed 3 bases, J shed 7 bases, and the junction held 5 bases outside the gene matches. CDR3 length: 16 amino acids. The CDR3 loop is CASSWGLAGVVGELFF. The DNA of the CDR3 is TGTGCCAGCAGCTGGGGACTAGCGGGAGTGGTCGGGGAGCTGTTTTTT.

The CDR3 DNA reads as TGTGCCAGTAGTATCGGGACGCCCAATCAGCCCCAGCATTTT. It translates to CASSIGTPNQPQHF. The rearrangement links TRBV19 to TRBJ1-5, with a weak D call TRBD1 (5 bases). CDR3 length: 14 residues. Per germline, CDR1 LNHDA and CDR2 SQIVND (reference sequence). Trimming took off 3 bases at V and 3 bases at J, with 9 bases between the two ends.

This sequence joins TRBV18 and TRBJ2-7; TRBD1 aligns across 8 bases. CDR1 KGHSH and CDR2 LQKENI come from the germline V gene. CDR3 length: 15 residues. The V segment lost 6 bases and the J segment 3 bases; nucleotides outside the gene matches: 10. The CDR3 spells CASSPPGQGYYEQYF. The CDR3 bases are TGTGCCAGCTCCCCCCCCGGACAGGGTTACTACGAGCAGTACTTC.

The genes are TRBV6-1 and TRBJ2-3, with a weak D call TRBD2 (6 bases). Germline CDR1 and CDR2: MNHNS and SASEGT. V dropped 6 bases and J dropped 1 base, with 11 bases sitting between them. The CDR3 consists of 14 residues. The CDR3 region is CASSPSGGTDTQYF. CDR3 DNA: TGTGCCAGCAGCCCTTCGGGAGGCACAGATACGCAGTATTTT.

This clone has a handful of counts. This chain joins TRBV5-1 and TRBJ2-1; 11 bases fit TRBD2. V was clipped by 1 base and J by 2 bases; unmatched bases: 2. Germline CDR1 SGHRS, CDR2 YFSETQ. This CDR3 is built from 16 residues. CDR3 in DNA: TGCGCCAGCAGCTTGATGACTAGCGGGACCTACAATGAGCAGTTCTTC. Residues: CASSLMTSGTYNEQFF.

The genes are TRBV4-3 and TRBJ1-1, with no clear D. Trimming left V 0 bases short and J 0 bases short, with 14 bases between. Germline lookup yields CDR1 LGHNA and CDR2 YSLEER. The CDR3 consists of 17 residues. In DNA, the CDR3 is TGCGCCAGCAGCCAAGACGAACGCGATTACTTGAACACTGAAGCTTTCTTT. This gives the protein CASSQDERDYLNTEAFF.